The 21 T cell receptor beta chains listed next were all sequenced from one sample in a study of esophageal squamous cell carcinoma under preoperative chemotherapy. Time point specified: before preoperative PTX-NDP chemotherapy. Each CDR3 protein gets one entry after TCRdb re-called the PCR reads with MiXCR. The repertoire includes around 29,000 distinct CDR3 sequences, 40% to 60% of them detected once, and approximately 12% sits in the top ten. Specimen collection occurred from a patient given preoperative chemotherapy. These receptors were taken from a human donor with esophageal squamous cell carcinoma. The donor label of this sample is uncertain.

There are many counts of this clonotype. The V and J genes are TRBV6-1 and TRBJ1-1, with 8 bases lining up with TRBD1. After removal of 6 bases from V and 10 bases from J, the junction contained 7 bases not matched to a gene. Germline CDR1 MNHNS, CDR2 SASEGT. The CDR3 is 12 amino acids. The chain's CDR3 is CASRQQGGGAFF. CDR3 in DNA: TGTGCCAGCAGGCAACAGGGGGGCGGAGCTTTCTTT.

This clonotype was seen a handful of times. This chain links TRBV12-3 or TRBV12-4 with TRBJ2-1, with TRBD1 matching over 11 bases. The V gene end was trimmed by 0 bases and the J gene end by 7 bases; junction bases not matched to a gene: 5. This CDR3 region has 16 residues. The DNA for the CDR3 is TGTGCCAGCAGTTTAGCGTCGGGGACAGGGGGGAATGAGCAGTTCTTC. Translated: CASSLASGTGGNEQFF.

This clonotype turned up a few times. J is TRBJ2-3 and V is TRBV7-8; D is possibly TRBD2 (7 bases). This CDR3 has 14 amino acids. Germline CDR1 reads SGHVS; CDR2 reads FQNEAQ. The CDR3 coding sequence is TGTGCGGGGCGCGGGGGCCGTGGCCCCGATACGCAGTATTTT. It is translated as CAGRGGRGPDTQYF.

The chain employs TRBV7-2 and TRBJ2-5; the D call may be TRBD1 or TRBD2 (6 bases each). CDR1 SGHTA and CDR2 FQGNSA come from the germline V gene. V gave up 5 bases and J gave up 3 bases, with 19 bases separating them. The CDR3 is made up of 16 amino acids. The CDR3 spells CASSVAGGRDKETQYF. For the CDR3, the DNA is TGTGCCAGCAGCGTGGCCGGGGGCCGTGACAAAGAGACCCAGTACTTC.

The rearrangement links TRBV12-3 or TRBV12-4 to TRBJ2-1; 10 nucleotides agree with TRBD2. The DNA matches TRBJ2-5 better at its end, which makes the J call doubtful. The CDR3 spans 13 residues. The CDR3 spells CASSSGGAGTQYF. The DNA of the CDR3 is TGTGCCAGCAGTAGCGGGGGGGCGGGGACCCAGTACTTC.

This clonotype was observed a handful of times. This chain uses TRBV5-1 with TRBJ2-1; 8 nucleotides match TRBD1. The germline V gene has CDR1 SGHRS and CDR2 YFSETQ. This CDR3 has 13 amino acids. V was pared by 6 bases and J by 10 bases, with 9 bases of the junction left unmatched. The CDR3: CASTRTGTYEQFF. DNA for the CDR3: TGCGCCAGCACCAGGACAGGGACATACGAGCAGTTCTTC. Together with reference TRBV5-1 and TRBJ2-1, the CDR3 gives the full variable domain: KAGVTQTPRYLIKTRGQQVTLSCSPISGHRSVSWYQQTPGQGLQFLFEYFSETQRNKGNFPGRFSGRQFSNSRSEMNVSTLELGDSALYLCASTRTGTYEQFFGPGTRLTVL.

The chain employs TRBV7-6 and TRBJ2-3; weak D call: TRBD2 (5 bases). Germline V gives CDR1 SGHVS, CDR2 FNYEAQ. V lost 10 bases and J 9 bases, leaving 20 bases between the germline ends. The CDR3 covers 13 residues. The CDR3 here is CATGLSAANTQYF. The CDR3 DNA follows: TGTGCCACGGGCTTGTCAGCGGCAAACACGCAGTATTTT.

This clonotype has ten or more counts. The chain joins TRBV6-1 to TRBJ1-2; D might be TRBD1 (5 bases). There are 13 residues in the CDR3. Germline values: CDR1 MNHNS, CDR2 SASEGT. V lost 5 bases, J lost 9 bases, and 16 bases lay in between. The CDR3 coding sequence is TGTGCCAGCAGTCCCGACAGACCAAGTAGCTACACCTTC. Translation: CASSPDRPSSYTF.

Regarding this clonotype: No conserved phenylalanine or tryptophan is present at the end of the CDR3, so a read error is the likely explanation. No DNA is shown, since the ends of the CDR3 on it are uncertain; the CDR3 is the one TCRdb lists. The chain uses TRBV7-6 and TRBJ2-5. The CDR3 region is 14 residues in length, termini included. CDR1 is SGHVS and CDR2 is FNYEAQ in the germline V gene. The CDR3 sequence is CASSLDGHQASQYS.

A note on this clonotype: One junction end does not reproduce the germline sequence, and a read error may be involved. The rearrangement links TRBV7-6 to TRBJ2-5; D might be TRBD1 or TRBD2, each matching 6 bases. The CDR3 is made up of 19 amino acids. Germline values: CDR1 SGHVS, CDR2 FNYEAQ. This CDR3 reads CARSFDPPLGGRDKNIQYF. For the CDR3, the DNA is TGTGCCAGGAGCTTTGATCCGCCCCTCGGGGGCCGTGACAAAAACATCCAGTACTTC.

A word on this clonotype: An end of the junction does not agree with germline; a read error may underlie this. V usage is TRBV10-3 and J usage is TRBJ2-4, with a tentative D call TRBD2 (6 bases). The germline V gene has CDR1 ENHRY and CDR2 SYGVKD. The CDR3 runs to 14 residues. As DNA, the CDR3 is TGCCGCAGCACGGGGGAGAGGGCCAAAAACACGCAGTATTTC. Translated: CRSTGERAKNTQYF.

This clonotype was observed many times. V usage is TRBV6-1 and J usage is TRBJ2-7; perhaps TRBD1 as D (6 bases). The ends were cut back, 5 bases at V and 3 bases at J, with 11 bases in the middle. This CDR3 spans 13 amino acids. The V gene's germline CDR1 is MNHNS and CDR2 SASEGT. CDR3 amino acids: CASSTGTGYEQYF. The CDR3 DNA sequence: TGTGCCAGCAGTACAGGGACGGGCTACGAGCAGTACTTC.

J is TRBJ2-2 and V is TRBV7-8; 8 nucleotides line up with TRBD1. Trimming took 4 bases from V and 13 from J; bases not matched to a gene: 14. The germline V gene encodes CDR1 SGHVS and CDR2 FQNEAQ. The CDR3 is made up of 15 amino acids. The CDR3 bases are TGTGCCAGCAGCTGGACAGGGACAAACACCGGGACGCTGTTTTTT. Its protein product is CASSWTGTNTGTLFF.

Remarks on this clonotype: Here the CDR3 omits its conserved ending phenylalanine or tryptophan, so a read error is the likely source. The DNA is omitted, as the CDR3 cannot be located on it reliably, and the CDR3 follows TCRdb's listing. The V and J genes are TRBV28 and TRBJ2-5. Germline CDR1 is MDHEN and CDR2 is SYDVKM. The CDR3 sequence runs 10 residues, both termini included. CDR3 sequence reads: CASKGETQHL.

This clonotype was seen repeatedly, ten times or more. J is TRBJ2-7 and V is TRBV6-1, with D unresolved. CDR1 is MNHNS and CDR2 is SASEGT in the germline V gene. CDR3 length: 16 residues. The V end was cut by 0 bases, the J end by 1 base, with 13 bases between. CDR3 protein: CASSEAAADVSYEQYF. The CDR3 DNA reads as TGTGCCAGCAGTGAAGCGGCCGCCGATGTTTCCTACGAGCAGTACTTC.

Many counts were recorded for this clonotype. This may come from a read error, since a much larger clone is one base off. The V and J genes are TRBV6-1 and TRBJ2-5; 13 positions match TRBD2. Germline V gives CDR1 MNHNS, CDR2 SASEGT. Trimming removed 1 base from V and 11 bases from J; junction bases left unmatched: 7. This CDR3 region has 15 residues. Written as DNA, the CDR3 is TGTGCCAGCAGTGAAGGGACTAGCGGGAGCAATGAGCAGTACTTC. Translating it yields CASSEGTSGSNEQYF.

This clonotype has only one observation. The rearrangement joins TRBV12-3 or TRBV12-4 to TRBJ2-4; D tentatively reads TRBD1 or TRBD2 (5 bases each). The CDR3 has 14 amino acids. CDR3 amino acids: CAGIAPGAQEIQYF. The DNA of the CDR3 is TGTGCGGGGATCGCGCCCGGGGCCCAAGAGATCCAGTACTTC.

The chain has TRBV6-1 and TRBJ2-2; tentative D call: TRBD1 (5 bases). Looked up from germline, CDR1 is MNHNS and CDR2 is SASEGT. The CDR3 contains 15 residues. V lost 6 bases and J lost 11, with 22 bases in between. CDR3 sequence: CASRPRAGNTDELFF. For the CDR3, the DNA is TGTGCCAGCAGACCCCGGGCAGGGAACACCGATGAGCTGTTTTTT.

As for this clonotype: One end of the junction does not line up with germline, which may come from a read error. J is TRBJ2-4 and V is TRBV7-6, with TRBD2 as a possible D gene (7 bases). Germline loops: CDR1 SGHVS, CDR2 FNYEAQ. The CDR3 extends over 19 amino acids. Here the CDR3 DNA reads TGTGCCAGCAGCTTGGGTCCGCGGATCGGGGGGCGTGCCAAAGACATTCAGTACTTC. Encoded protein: CASSLGPRIGGRAKDIQYF.

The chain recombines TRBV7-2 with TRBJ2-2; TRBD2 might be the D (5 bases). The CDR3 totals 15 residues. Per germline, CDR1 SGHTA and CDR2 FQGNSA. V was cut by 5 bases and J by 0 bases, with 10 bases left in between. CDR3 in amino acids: CASSPAVTNTGELFF. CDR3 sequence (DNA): TGTGCCAGCAGCCCAGCGGTGACGAACACCGGGGAGCTGTTTTTT.

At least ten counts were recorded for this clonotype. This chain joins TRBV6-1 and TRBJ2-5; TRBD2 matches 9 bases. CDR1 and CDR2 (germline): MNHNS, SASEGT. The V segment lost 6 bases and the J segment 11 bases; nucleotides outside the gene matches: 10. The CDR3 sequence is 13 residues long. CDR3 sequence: CASRDLAGNEQYF. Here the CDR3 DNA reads TGTGCCAGCAGAGACCTAGCGGGAAATGAGCAGTACTTC.